One sample yielded the 2 T cell receptor beta chains listed below, sequenced in a study of T cells expressing NK-cell markers. TCRdb reanalyzed the 5' RACE reads, giving one entry per CDR3 protein sequence and no DNA. This specimen shows roughly 380,000 distinct CDR3 sequences; the ten leading clones hold over 4%. The specimen sequenced was blood T cells: a sorted CD56 or NKG2C T cell subset, CD4+ or CD8+ T cells, or bulk PBMC T cells (not recorded which). These receptors all stem from a man aged 18-70 years in good health.

This chain uses TRBV24-1 with TRBJ2-3; TCRdb picks TRBD1, but there is no DNA to check that call. The germline V gene has CDR1 KGHDR and CDR2 SFDVKD. The CDR3 has 16 residues. The chain's CDR3 is CATSEVDRTSTDTQYF.

The chain recombines TRBV20-1 with TRBJ2-2; TCRdb's assignment of TRBD2 cannot be checked, as there is no DNA. The CDR3 has 16 amino acids. Per germline, CDR1 DFQATT and CDR2 SNEGSKA (reference sequence). The CDR3: CSARRASGGYTGELFF.